This T cell receptor beta chain was recovered during a study of PD-1 blockade in classical Hodgkin lymphoma (dated by TCRdb to 2020 to 2022). In terms of the full investigation: Nivolumab dosing was 3 mg/kg intravenously every 2 weeks, continuing until either disease progression or unacceptable toxicity. The study used CyTOF and TCR beta sequencing to define a peripheral blood immune signature of response to PD-1 blockade in classical Hodgkin lymphoma.

According to the study, the label for this sample's time point signals: cycle 4 day 1 (C4D1), after more than five weeks of nivolumab. All trial patients had relapsed after autologous stem cell transplantation, with cohorts A, B and C differing in prior brentuximab vedotin exposure. The trial cohort was composed of around 60 patients with relapsed/refractory classical Hodgkin lymphoma, for whom complete response, partial response or progressive disease was recorded as best overall response. Trial patients were treated with single-agent nivolumab in the multi-cohort phase II CheckMate 205 trial. An independent review committee assessed best overall response using the 2007 International Working Group response criteria. Trial PBMCs were obtained immediately prior to nivolumab initiation (C1D1) and on therapy at cycle 2 day 1 and cycle 4 day 1. Peripheral blood was collected in 8 mL Vacutainer Cell Preparation Tubes, from which PBMCs were isolated by centrifugation and then cryopreserved.

Points the paper makes about the study in general: Only a single clinical trial cohort was studied, and what caused the repertoire differences, possibly disease activity or prior therapy, remained undefined. Baseline diversity similar to that of newly diagnosed patients was observed in trial patients achieving complete response, whereas significantly lower diversity was observed in partial responders and progressors. Diversity was lower in patients who began nivolumab less than 1 year after ASCT, so these patients were left out of later analyses to avoid confounding by immune reconstitution. CD4+ but not CD8+ TCR diversity rose significantly by C4D1 (p=0.0027 vs p=0.16), most apparent in complete responders (p=0.02). Newly diagnosed patients were reported to have lower baseline TCR diversity than healthy donors, and relapsed/refractory patients were reported to have lower baseline TCR diversity still.

Note on this clone: Its binding antigen is unknown. Base qualities are not at hand, and no much larger clone is one base apart.

Genomic DNA was isolated using the Qiagen DNeasy kit from unsorted PBMCs as well as from negatively selected CD4+ and CD8+ fractions. TCR beta CDR3 regions were subjected to amplification by immunoSEQ multiplex PCR with primers that anneal to V and J segments. Amplification bias was minimized using a synthetic immune receptor repertoire, and residual bias was removed computationally after sequencing. Per the source publication's procedure: Repertoire diversity was quantified as the Shannon entropy index using custom Python scripts. The unsorted, CD4+ and CD8+ repertoires were each analyzed separately, with the exception of combined analyses, where CD4+ and CD8+ sequences were merged in silico. Clonal expansion was defined as at least a 2-fold frequency increase after treatment relative to C1D1, with a pseudocount of 0.5 for undetected baseline clones. Clones with 0 or 1 copy at C1D1 were defined as singleton clones, while clones with 2 or more copies were defined as non-singleton clones. Clones expanded in unsorted samples were labelled as CD4+, CD8+ or unknown by matching protein sequences in sorted samples from the same patient. Wilcoxon tests were applied to paired samples to test diversity changes from C1D1 to C4D1. TCRdb's version of the immuneACCESS table is confined to in-frame rearrangements and falls short of the full clone set. An unresolved V gene accounts for under half of the shortfall where checked; the remainder is of unknown origin. V and J calls and clone size are those listed in that table; D and trimming were worked out from the DNA. For this sample there are around 25,000 clones; 60% to 75% appear just once. The ten largest clones represent about a fifth of the sample.

Its CDR3 holds 15 amino acids, cysteine through phenylalanine. The entry retains the CDR3 DNA only, 45 bases that are in frame from base 1. CDR1 and CDR2 are read off the germline V gene as SGHRS and YFSETQ. Trimming leaves V shorter by 0 bases and J shorter by 7 bases, with the junction holding 6 bases beyond the gene matches. Specimen: peripheral blood mononuclear cells (PBMCs), collected before the fourth cycle of nivolumab. The V and J segments used are TRBV5-1 and TRBJ2-1; 8 bases in the middle match TRBD1. The receptor's source is a human donor with classical Hodgkin lymphoma. Here the CDR3 is given as CASSLVRTGSNEQFF. The DNA reads as follows: TGCGCCAGCAGCTTGGTGCGGACAGGGTCAAATGAGCAGTTCTTC.